One sample yielded the 17 T cell receptor beta chains listed below, sequenced in a study of T-cell memory formation after mild COVID-19. From the 5' RACE reads, TCRdb called clonotypes with MiXCR, one entry per CDR3 protein. There are about 560,000 distinct CDR3 sequences in the sample; around a sixth occur only once, and just over 8% lies in the top ten. Source material: PBMCs or a T cell subset sorted from them (not recorded which). The receptors come from an adult woman who had mild COVID-19 (a few samples of this study predate the infection). Cell type and time point are not known.

The rearrangement links TRBV24-1 to TRBJ1-2, with D unresolved. The CDR3 contains 14 residues. Trimming stripped 2 bases from V and 4 bases from J, with 10 bases between. In germline, CDR1 is KGHDR, CDR2 SFDVKD. CDR3 residues: CATSDSRSVYGYTF. CDR3 DNA sequence: TGTGCCACCAGTGATTCTCGAAGCGTCTATGGCTACACCTTC.

The chain carries TRBV20-1 and TRBJ1-2; 7 bases align to TRBD1. CDR1 DFQATT and CDR2 SNEGSKA come from the germline V gene (reference sequence). V shed 3 bases, J shed 1 base, and the junction held 11 bases outside the gene matches. The CDR3 length is 16 residues. Here the CDR3 reads CSARGTVGSYNYGYTF. CDR3 coding DNA: TGCAGTGCTAGGGGGACAGTTGGGTCCTATAACTATGGCTACACCTTC.

In DNA, the CDR3 is TGCGCCAGCAGCCAAAGTGCCCACCGGGACAGGGGTCAAGCTGAAGCTTTCTTT. The encoded protein is CASSQSAHRDRGQAEAFF. V gene TRBV4-1 combines with J gene TRBJ1-1, with 10 bases lining up with TRBD1. CDR1 and CDR2 (germline): MGHRA, YSYEKL. V lost 2 bases and J lost 6; bases outside the gene matches: 15. The CDR3 length is 18 residues.

This clonotype was observed a handful of times. V usage is TRBV7-9 and J usage is TRBJ2-5, with D perhaps given as TRBD1 or TRBD2 (5 bases each). The CDR3 is made up of 15 amino acids. Between the trimmed V and J ends, which lost 5 bases and 5 bases, there was a span of 18 bases. The germline V gene encodes CDR1 SEHNR and CDR2 FQNEAQ (reference sequence). The CDR3 DNA reads TGTGCCAGCAGCCCCGGGACGAGTCCCCGGGAGACCCAGTACTTC. This gives the protein CASSPGTSPRETQYF.

The chain uses TRBV12-3 or TRBV12-4 and TRBJ2-3; TRBD2 agrees at 10 bases. The CDR3 is 22 amino acids. The J segment lost 4 bases and the V segment lost 5 bases, leaving 27 bases of the junction unmatched. DNA of the CDR3: TGTGCCAGCAGTACCGTATATGGGGGGCGGCTAGCGGGAGCTAGAAACCCAGATACGCAGTATTTT. Amino acids: CASSTVYGGRLAGARNPDTQYF.

The V and J genes are TRBV2 and TRBJ1-1; D is unclear. V was cut by 1 base and J by 4 bases, with 7 bases left in between. CDR3 length: 13 residues. The germline V gene has CDR1 SNHLY and CDR2 FYNNEI. This CDR3 reads CASSEEWGTEAFF. In DNA form, the CDR3 reads TGTGCCAGCAGTGAAGAGTGGGGCACTGAAGCTTTCTTT.

This clonotype showed up many times. The genes are TRBV7-9 and TRBJ2-5; 9 nucleotides line up with TRBD2. J lost 2 bases, V lost 7 bases, and 5 bases had no gene match. Per the germline V gene, CDR1 is SEHNR and CDR2 is FQNEAQ (reference sequence). This CDR3 comprises 14 residues. CDR3 region: CASKLAGSQETQYF. The DNA for the CDR3 is TGTGCCAGCAAGCTAGCGGGGTCTCAAGAGACCCAGTACTTC.

This clonotype has more than one count but fewer than ten. The V gene is TRBV30, the J gene TRBJ2-2; D is perhaps TRBD1 or TRBD2 (5 bases each). From germline, CDR1 is GTSNPN and CDR2 SVGIG (reference sequence). The CDR3 loop spans 14 amino acids. V dropped 2 bases and J dropped 5 bases, with 12 bases sitting between them. The CDR3 reads CAWSWGTETGELFF. The CDR3 DNA follows: TGTGCCTGGAGTTGGGGGACCGAAACCGGGGAGCTGTTTTTT.

This clonotype is a singleton in its sample. The V gene is TRBV28, the J gene TRBJ2-6; 7 bases map to TRBD1. The CDR3 loop spans 15 amino acids. The germline CDR1 and CDR2 sequences are MDHEN and SYDVKM. The junction had 4 bases not matched to a gene; V was cut back by 6 bases and J by 2 bases. The CDR3 sequence: CASSQGVAGANVLTF. DNA for the CDR3: TGTGCCAGCAGCCAGGGGGTGGCTGGGGCCAACGTCCTGACTTTC.

The V gene is TRBV2, the J gene TRBJ1-2; D perhaps matches TRBD1 (5 bases). CDR1 SNHLY and CDR2 FYNNEI come from the germline V gene. Trimming took off 5 bases at V and 8 bases at J, with 15 bases between the two ends. CDR3 length equals 13 residues. For the CDR3, the DNA is TGTGCCAGCAGTTGGGACGGGGCAAAGGGCTACACCTTC. Its translation: CASSWDGAKGYTF.

The chain links TRBV30 to TRBJ2-1; 9 bases match TRBD2. CDR1 and CDR2 (germline): GTSNPN, SVGIG (reference sequence). The CDR3 is 14 residues long. The V gene end was trimmed by 4 bases and the J gene end by 6 bases; junction bases not matched to a gene: 7. In DNA form, the CDR3 reads TGTGCCTGGACGAGGCGGGGGGGTGGCAATGAGCAGTTCTTC. Residues: CAWTRRGGGNEQFF.

J is TRBJ1-2 and V is TRBV12-3 or TRBV12-4; D unresolved. Trimming stripped 5 bases from V and 0 bases from J, with 7 bases between. The CDR3 has 13 residues. CDR3 amino acids: CASSPYPNYGYTF. DNA of the CDR3: TGTGCCAGCAGTCCGTACCCTAACTATGGCTACACCTTC.

This chain uses TRBV9 with TRBJ1-1; 8 bases map to TRBD1. The V and J ends lost 4 bases and 3 bases, in that order; junction bases with no gene match: 11. The CDR3 loop spans 16 amino acids. Per germline, CDR1 SGDLS and CDR2 YYNGEE. CDR3 DNA: TGTGCCAGCAGCCCGCGCCTGGGACAGGCTTACACTGAAGCTTTCTTT. Residues: CASSPRLGQAYTEAFF.

This clonotype was detected a few times. This sequence joins TRBV24-1 and TRBJ1-5, with 8 positions matching TRBD1. Germline assignment: CDR1 KGHDR and CDR2 SFDVKD. This CDR3 is built from 14 residues. V trimming: 5 bases; J trimming: 4 bases; junction bases outside the gene matches: 3. DNA for the CDR3: TGTGCCACCAGTGTGGGACAGGAAAATCAGCCCCAGCATTTT. Residues: CATSVGQENQPQHF.

V and J are TRBV12-3 or TRBV12-4 and TRBJ1-5, with D possibly matching TRBD1 (5 bases). Trimming shortened V by 6 bases and J by 4 bases, and 22 bases separated the two germline ends. CDR3 length: 17 amino acids. CDR3 sequence reads: CASRRDGQGSRNQPQHF. The CDR3 region has the DNA TGTGCCAGCAGACGGGACGGGCAGGGAAGCCGGAATCAGCCCCAGCATTTT.

The chain uses TRBV9 and TRBJ2-5; D ambiguous. The CDR3 covers 14 residues. With 3 bases removed from V and 6 bases from J, the gap between germline ends came to 15 bases. The germline CDR1 and CDR2 sequences are SGDLS and YYNGEE. The CDR3 sequence: CASSADSTIKTQYF. The CDR3, as DNA: TGTGCCAGCAGCGCCGACTCTACCATTAAGACCCAGTACTTC.

The chain employs TRBV2 and TRBJ1-6; 7 bases align to TRBD1. Trimming at V came to 6 bases and at J to 7 bases, leaving 12 bases not matched to a gene. The CDR3 totals 16 residues. Germline-derived CDR1 and CDR2 are SNHLY and FYNNEI. The chain's CDR3 is CASSRNRGMRNSPLHF. The DNA of the CDR3 is TGTGCCAGCAGCCGAAACAGGGGAATGAGGAATTCACCCCTCCACTTT.